The source of this T cell receptor beta chain is a study of blood T cell repertoires in COVID-19. Study summary: Acute and convalescent COVID-19 specimens originated in the United States, Italy and Spain. The analysed material was cDNA or gDNA that came from T cells, B-cell-depleted T cells, or PBMCs.

The protocol was immunoSEQ multiplex PCR, while the TCRdb copy is restricted to in-frame clones and leaves out a portion. The sample holds 200,000 to 300,000 clones; around 90% are singletons and the top ten take 0.7%. Only one count was recorded for this clone. Sequenced material: peripheral blood. This clonotype was sampled from a human donor in a cohort sampled during active COVID-19.

As DNA, the CDR3 is TGTGCCACCAGTGACCCGGGACAGGGGTGGTACGAGCAGTACTTC. Encoded protein: CATSDPGQGWYEQYF. V gene TRBV24-1 combines with J gene TRBJ2-7, with TRBD1 matching over 10 bases. The CDR3 length is 15 residues. Germline V CDR1 and CDR2: KGHDR, SFDVKD. V lost 4 bases, J lost 4 bases, and 6 bases stayed unmatched.